The entry that follows covers one T cell receptor beta chain sequence. Its specificity is not known. This sample is part of a study of T cells after posttransplantation cyclophosphamide. General study findings and limits: TRB overlap between skin or GI tissue T cells and blood was limited.

Germline V CDR1 and CDR2: MNHEY, SVGAGI. This CDR3 spans 14 amino acids. Trimming left V 2 bases short and J 5 bases short, with 12 bases between. Produced via immunoSEQ multiplex PCR; TCRdb's table is partial and in-frame only. The sample yields fewer than 20,000 clones, 74% seen once. A marrow graft followed busulfan-fludarabine conditioning, with cyclophosphamide on days +3 and +4. The chain carries TRBV6-5 and TRBJ1-1; D gene unclear. The source material was PBMCs, sampled after an allogeneic stem cell transplant with post-transplant cyclophosphamide. The source of this sequence is a male patient aged 30 to 40 who received an allogeneic stem cell transplant from a related donor, was CMV-positive, and had acute GVHD only. Some T cells may be the graft donor's. CDR3 nucleotide sequence: TGTGCCAGCAGTTACGAGGCAGATGGAACTGAAGCTTTCTTT. Protein product: CASSYEADGTEAFF.